Reported below is one TCR beta chain. As yet, its antigen is unknown. The CDR3 spans 16 residues. CDR1 SQVTM and CDR2 ANQGSEA come from the germline V gene. V shed 2 bases and J 1 base; nucleotides not matched to a gene: 7. These data are taken from a study of post-analysis software for immune sequencing data. Study-wide context: Several disease courses (relapsing-remitting, secondary progressive and progressive-relapsing) of multiple sclerosis were included.

Overall study findings and caveats: Controls' normalized Chao1 diversity significantly exceeded that of multiple sclerosis patients. Relative to controls, patients had about five TRBV segments at higher frequency, with TRBV5-6, TRBV5-1 and TRBV20-1 among these.

TCR beta cDNA libraries had unique molecular identifiers. T cells numbering roughly 0.9 to 11 million gave rise to 400,000 to 550,000 cDNA molecules. Each CDR3 protein gets one entry after TCRdb re-called the PCR reads with MiXCR. In the table there are more than 450,000 distinct CDR3 sequences, around 40% of which are singletons. V usage is TRBV29-1 and J usage is TRBJ2-3, with 9 bases matching TRBD1. This receptor was taken from a girl aged 5-17 years with multiple sclerosis. Sequenced material: blood. This CDR3 is CSVEIYGTGRTDTQYF. CDR3 DNA sequence: TGCAGCGTTGAAATTTACGGGACAGGGCGCACAGATACGCAGTATTTT.